This T cell receptor beta chain was captured by sequencing in a study of identical twins (dated by TCRdb to the mid-2010s). A note on the overall study: The study deep-sequenced TCR alpha and beta repertoires from monozygotic twins, unrelated adults of various ages and cord blood to test whether fetal clonotypes persist. To rule out contamination, replicate twin experiments were performed at different times with different library preparation protocols. Broad study findings and their caveats: Recombination models systematically underestimated out-of-frame TCR alpha sharing in monozygotic twins but agreed with sharing between unrelated individuals. Compared with coincidental sharing between unrelated individuals, out-of-frame TCR alpha sequences shared between twins had an excess of sequences with low generation probability. Because the same donors could not be followed over many years, the conclusions relied on cross-sectional statistical analysis. In beta out-of-frame sequences, excess twin sharing was weaker, because having fewer shared sequences lowered the signal-to-noise ratio. Fewer insertions were carried by abundant cord blood beta clonotypes; a weaker similar trend was observed in young adult naive repertoires, while no such trend was observed in memory repertoires. Invariant T cells such as MAIT and iNKT could partly confound zero-insertion analyses, although diverse VJ usage argued against such confounding for most clonotypes.

All donors were healthy Caucasians. The twin cohort comprised three pairs of female monozygotic twins, all aged roughly 18 to 29 years. Miltenyi CD45RO+ enrichment and human naive T-cell isolation kits were used to isolate memory (CD45RO+) and naive T cells from PBMC. This clonotype has just a few counts. Its cognate antigen has yet to be identified. There are no base qualities to consult, and no much larger clone falls within one base. Libraries were made using 5' RACE. Sequencing instrument: Illumina HiSeq 2000. A universal primer binding site was introduced by template switching, and a unique molecular identifier was present in the final cDNA, enabling accurate counting of TCR cDNA molecules. Specific primers in the conserved constant-segment region were used to synthesize first-strand cDNA for the TCR alpha and beta chains. Each cDNA library was double barcoded, with a SMART-Mk sample barcode plus Illumina barcodes, to control for contamination. TruSeq adapter sequences along with Illumina sample barcodes were introduced in two successive PCR steps. The Illumina HiSeq platform was used with custom primers to sequence TCR alpha and beta cDNA libraries. The original pipeline was this. MiGEC was used to process raw reads and extract unique molecular identifiers, and MiXCR was used to find CDR3 positions. Recombination models were inferred per individual with the repgenHMM and IGoR tools using an EM algorithm. The analysis of shared clonotypes was done with the tcR package in R, with sharing normalized by the product of cloneset sizes. To study raw recombination without the effects of thymic and clonal selection, out-of-frame nonproductive sequences were analyzed. In TCRdb, the public reads were trimmed at Q25 with fastp and aligned with MiXCR, with productive beta chains retained. Each CDR3 protein gets just one entry, which takes the most common genes and DNA from the rows behind it. In this record, the V and J calls reflect TCRdb's handling and not the investigators' own analysis. The sample has under 300,000 distinct CDR3 sequences on record, 9.5% to 15% of them singletons. The ten largest make up 3.5% to 5% of the sample.

A further study also used this sample, focusing on yellow fever vaccine responses in identical twins. The second source states: According to the authors, the vaccine-induced T cell response in identical twins seemed to be partly convergent and partly specific to each individual. In identical twins, the study followed T cell clones that responded to the vaccine with precision.

The sequence derives from a woman under 30 in good health. The material sequenced was memory (CD45RO+) T cells sorted from blood. The cell subset or site label on this specimen signifies: CD45RO+ enriched T cells.

Here is the DNA: TGTGCCAGCAGCAAGGACAGGGGAAGCAGATCACCCCTCCACTTT. This codes for CASSKDRGSRSPLHF. Recombination joined TRBV5-6 with TRBJ1-6, with TRBD1 matching 9 junction bases. CDR1 and CDR2 were assigned from the germline V gene as SGHDT and YYEEEE. The CDR3 has 15 amino acids, counting the end cysteine and phenylalanine. Of the read, only the CDR3 DNA is kept; its 45 bases are in frame from base 1. Compared with germline, V lacks 4 bases and J lacks 10 bases; bases without a gene match: 9.